The present T cell receptor beta chain was sequenced within a study of glioma-infiltrating T cells. Using RNA template, CDR3s of TCR alpha and beta were amplified with iRepertoire arm-PCR. Using its own MiXCR run on the multiplex PCR reads, TCRdb lists one record per CDR3 protein. The data show about 130,000 distinct CDR3 sequences, approximately 24% seen once. With 6 bases removed from V and 4 bases from J, the gap between germline ends came to 13 bases. There are 15 residues in the CDR3. Per germline, CDR1 MNHEY and CDR2 SMNVEV (reference sequence). This clonotype showed up many times. The sequence derives from a human donor with low-grade glioma or glioblastoma, undergoing nonglioma brain surgery, or in good health (not recorded which). The chain combines TRBV27 with TRBJ1-6, with D hard to call. Input material: glioma tissue, nonneoplastic brain tissue, or PBMCs (not recorded which). CDR3 DNA: TGTGCCAGCAGCCCCGGGAGACTTTATAATTCACCCCTCCACTTT. This translates into CASSPGRLYNSPLHF.